Presented here are 12 T cell receptor beta chains from one specimen sequenced in a study of T cell repertoires in cytomegalovirus infection. No cognate antigen is known for these TCRs. TCRdb re-called the reads through MiXCR, storing one row per CDR3 protein. This repertoire shows fewer than 950,000 distinct CDR3 sequences, 30% to 35% found once; its top ten account for around an eighth. The sample in question was cultured CD8+ T cells from PBMCs, obtained from culture after CMV antigen stimulation. These receptors were obtained from a human donor in good health (CMV status not recorded). Some clones in this sample may be carry-over from other donors' samples.

This clonotype was picked up a small number of times. The chain has TRBV6-6 and TRBJ2-7; weak D call: TRBD1 (5 bases). V was pared by 0 bases and J by 0 bases, with 12 bases between. CDR1 and CDR2 (germline): MNHNY, SVGAGI (reference sequence). The CDR3 covers 16 residues. Here the CDR3 reads CASSYSTVGVSYEQYV. CDR3 sequence (DNA): TGTGCCAGCAGTTACTCGACTGTAGGGGTCTCCTACGAGCAGTACGTC.

This sequence joins TRBV12-3 or TRBV12-4 and TRBJ2-1, with TRBD1 matching over 9 bases. This CDR3 has 13 amino acids. V was clipped by 5 bases and J by 6 bases; unmatched bases: 2. CDR3 DNA sequence: TGTGCCAGCAGTCGACAGGGGGTCAATGAGCAGTTCTTC. Its translation is CASSRQGVNEQFF.

The V and J genes are TRBV18 and TRBJ1-1, with D possibly being TRBD1 (6 bases). The CDR3 consists of 19 residues. Germline-derived CDR1 and CDR2 are KGHSH and LQKENI. Deletions cut 3 bases from V and 1 base from J, with 24 bases between. This chain's CDR3 is CASSPSGDTALSWNTEAFF. The DNA of the CDR3 is TGTGCCAGCTCACCGAGTGGGGACACCGCCCTTTCCTGGAACACTGAAGCTTTCTTT.

This chain links TRBV6-5 with TRBJ2-4, with D perhaps TRBD1 (6 bases). CDR1 is MNHEY, CDR2 SVGAGI, per germline. The CDR3 has 16 residues. Trimming pared 5 bases from V and 1 base from J, leaving 15 bases between. The CDR3 DNA follows: TGTGCCAGCAGTAGCAAGAAGGGGGTGGCCAAAAACATTCAGTACTTC. Protein: CASSSKKGVAKNIQYF.

This chain connects TRBV4-1 to TRBJ2-1; D gene uncertain. This CDR3 comprises 15 residues. The V end lost 0 bases, the J end lost 8 bases, and 14 bases lay between the germline ends. Germline CDR1 MGHRA, CDR2 YSYEKL. The CDR3 DNA sequence: TGCGCCAGCAGCCAAGATGTAACAGTTGGGGATGAGCAGTTCTTC. This encodes CASSQDVTVGDEQFF.

This chain links TRBV6-1 with TRBJ1-4; D is possibly TRBD1 (6 bases). This CDR3 region has 15 residues. Germline V CDR1 and CDR2: MNHNS, SASEGT. V shed 7 bases and J shed 5 bases, with 17 bases lying between them. CDR3 in DNA: TGTGCCAGCACCACCCTGACGGGGGCCAATGAAAAACTGTTTTTT. Translation gives CASTTLTGANEKLFF.

Ten or more counts support this clonotype. The chain uses TRBV7-9 and TRBJ1-2, with 9 bases aligning to TRBD1. V lost 5 bases and J lost 4; bases outside the gene matches: 11. This CDR3 comprises 16 residues. CDR1 and CDR2 (germline): SEHNR, FQNEAQ (reference sequence). The CDR3: CASSPYDRGIGYGYTF. The DNA for the CDR3 is TGTGCCAGCAGCCCGTACGACAGGGGGATTGGCTATGGCTACACCTTC.

The CDR3 region has the DNA TGTGCCAGCACCCGACCGGGCGTCCCGAACACTGAAGCTTTCTTT. Encoded protein: CASTRPGVPNTEAFF. The rearrangement uses TRBV27 and TRBJ1-1; D is unresolved. The CDR3 loop spans 15 amino acids. Trimming stripped 7 bases from V and 1 base from J, with 16 bases between. Looked up from germline, CDR1 is MNHEY and CDR2 is SMNVEV (reference sequence).

There are many counts of this clonotype. The J gene is TRBJ1-5, the V gene TRBV7-9, with TRBD1 matching 7 bases. The trim removed 1 base at V and 0 bases at J, leaving 6 bases unmatched. This CDR3 is 17 amino acids long. Germline V gene lookup returns CDR1 SEHNR and CDR2 FQNEAQ (reference sequence). CDR3 region: CASSLEQGIRSNQPQHF. The CDR3 DNA follows: TGTGCCAGCAGCTTAGAACAGGGGATACGTAGCAATCAGCCCCAGCATTTT. Complete variable domain (other parts from reference TRBV7-9 and TRBJ1-5): DTGVSQNPRHKITKRGQNVTFRCDPISEHNRLYWYRQTLGQGPEFLTYFQNEAQLEKSRLLSDRFSAERPKGSFSTLEIQRTEQGDSAMYLCASSLEQGIRSNQPQHFGDGTRLSIL.

In this sample, this clonotype turned up a few times. CDR3: CSARDPPGTNTEAFF. CDR3 in DNA: TGCAGTGCTAGAGATCCCCCGGGGACGAACACTGAAGCTTTCTTT. The chain joins TRBV20-1 to TRBJ1-1; tentatively, D is TRBD1 (5 bases). The CDR3 contains 15 residues. Germline V gene data show CDR1 as DFQATT and CDR2 as SNEGSKA (reference sequence). V lost 0 bases and J lost 1, with 12 bases in between.

This clonotype was detected only a few times. An end of the junction differs from the germline gene, which may be a read error. V is TRBV7-9 and J is TRBJ2-1, with 12 bases lining up with TRBD2. Germline values: CDR1 SEHNR, CDR2 FQNEAQ (reference sequence). The length of the CDR3 is 15 residues. In DNA, the CDR3 is TGTGCCAACAGCTTGTCTAGCGGGGGGGACAATGAGCAGTTCTTC. Its translation is CANSLSSGGDNEQFF.

The chain has TRBV7-2 and TRBJ2-3; D is undetermined. Trimming stripped 5 bases from V and 4 bases from J, with 10 bases between. The CDR3 is made up of 13 amino acids. Germline loops: CDR1 SGHTA, CDR2 FQGNSA. For the CDR3, the DNA is TGTGCCAGCAGCCCTTTGGGCCCAGATACGCAGTATTTT. Translation: CASSPLGPDTQYF.